A single sample is the source of the 8 T cell receptor beta chains below, sequenced in a study of cytomegalovirus exposure and HLA in healthy donors. 13 Jbeta primers and 60 Vbeta primers were used for the PCR. Profiled with immunoSEQ multiplex PCR; TCRdb holds only in-frame clones, not every one. The ten most abundant clones cover less than 4.5% of a sample with about 99,000 clones. The material sequenced was PBMCs. The source is a man aged 35 to 55 in good health and CMV-seronegative.

V is TRBV9 and J is TRBJ1-2, with 8 bases aligning to TRBD1. V was pared by 0 bases and J by 7 bases, with 8 bases of the junction left unmatched. CDR3 length: 15 amino acids. The germline gives CDR1 SGDLS, CDR2 YYNGEE. CDR3 DNA: TGTGCCAGCAGCGTAGCTTTGACAGGGGTAGGTGGCTACACCTTC. This gives the protein CASSVALTGVGGYTF.

This chain links TRBV2 with TRBJ2-5, with D unclear. Between the trimmed V and J ends, which lost 1 base and 0 bases, there was a span of 3 bases. This CDR3 contains 13 residues. CDR1 and CDR2 (germline): SNHLY, FYNNEI. The CDR3 bases are TGTGCCAGCAGTGAAGGGCACCAAGAGACCCAGTACTTC. It translates to CASSEGHQETQYF.

The gene calls are TRBV5-4 and TRBJ2-1; TRBD2 matches 7 bases. This CDR3 comprises 13 residues. V was clipped by 1 base and J by 9 bases; unmatched bases: 4. Germline values: CDR1 SGHNT, CDR2 YYREEE (reference sequence). As DNA, the CDR3 is TGTGCCAGCAGCTTGCGGGCTAGCGGTGAGCAGTTCTTC. Translation: CASSLRASGEQFF.

This chain joins TRBV18 and TRBJ2-7, with 12 bases matching TRBD2. The CDR3 contains 15 residues. V gave up 5 bases and J gave up 4 bases; unmatched junction bases: 6. CDR1 is KGHSH, CDR2 LQKENI, per germline. CDR3 DNA: TGTGCCAGCTCAACCCGGACTAGCGGGGTGTACGAGCAGTACTTC. This codes for CASSTRTSGVYEQYF.

The gene calls are TRBV7-2 and TRBJ2-7; a weak D match, TRBD2 (6 bases). The V end lost 0 bases, the J end lost 4 bases, and 13 bases lay between the germline ends. The CDR3 is made up of 15 amino acids. Germline V CDR1 and CDR2: SGHTA, FQGNSA. CDR3 sequence reads: CASSLAPGREYEQYF. CDR3 coding DNA: TGTGCCAGCAGCTTAGCCCCCGGTCGGGAGTACGAGCAGTACTTC. The variable domain in full, with the rest retrieved from reference TRBV7-2 and TRBJ2-7, is GAGVSQSPSNKVTEKGKDVELRCDPISGHTALYWYRQSLGQGLEFLIYFQGNSAPDKSGLPSDRFSAERTGGSVSTLTIQRTQQEDSAVYLCASSLAPGREYEQYFGPGTRLTVT.

The chain links TRBV2 to TRBJ2-5; no firm D call. The CDR3 totals 13 residues. Germline CDR1 reads SNHLY; CDR2 reads FYNNEI. With 6 bases removed from V and 1 base from J, the gap between germline ends came to 9 bases. The DNA of the CDR3 is TGTGCCAGCAGACTCCATGGCCAAGAGACCCAGTACTTC. This codes for CASRLHGQETQYF.

This chain connects TRBV9 to TRBJ2-7, with TRBD2 matching 7 bases. Germline values: CDR1 SGDLS, CDR2 YYNGEE. This CDR3 spans 13 amino acids. Trimming cost V 7 bases and J 3 bases; bases outside gene matches: 7. The CDR3 nucleotides are TGTGCCAGCGGAAGCGGGGATAACTACGAGCAGTACTTC. This codes for CASGSGDNYEQYF.

J is TRBJ2-5 and V is TRBV5-4; 12 positions agree with TRBD2. The CDR3 covers 15 residues. The V gene's germline CDR1 is SGHNT and CDR2 YYREEE (reference sequence). V was pared by 2 bases and J by 5 bases, with 4 bases of the junction left unmatched. CDR3 nucleotide sequence: TGTGCCAGCAGCTTAAGACTAGCGGGGGAGGAGACCCAGTACTTC. Encoded protein: CASSLRLAGEETQYF.